A single sample is the source of the 10 T cell receptor beta chains below, sequenced in a study of T cell clonotyping in hematopoietic cell transplantation. Time point reported: recipient sample about 28 days before transplant, after cytoreduction. Here immunoSEQ multiplex PCR was the method, and the copy in TCRdb shows in-frame clones only, minus some. The table lists more than 8,000 clones, more than 75% of them singletons. The specimen was peripheral blood mononuclear cells, collected before stem cell transplant. Receptors originate from a woman aged 55-69 years with acute myeloid leukemia. Some clones in this sample may be carry-over from other donors' samples.

This clone was found once. The V and J genes are TRBV21-1 and TRBJ2-7; the table calls TRBD2, which could not be checked here. TRBV21-1 represents a pseudogene. This CDR3 is built from 11 residues. The CDR3 nucleotides are TGTGCCAGCAGCACGGAGTACGAGCAGTACTTC. Protein: CASSTEYEQYF.

This clone was recorded a few times. The genes are TRBV7-2 and TRBJ1-2; unclear D gene. Germline CDR1 SGHTA, CDR2 FQGNSA. The CDR3 is 16 residues long. Trimming pared 5 bases from V and 8 bases from J, leaving 24 bases between. Written as DNA, the CDR3 is TGTGCCAGCAGCCAGAACCCTACAGTCCCCACTATAGGCTACACCTTC. Its translation is CASSQNPTVPTIGYTF.

CDR3 in DNA: TGTGCCAGCCAGGACACCCTTCCCGTAAACACTGAAGCTTTCTTT. Encoded protein: CASQDTLPVNTEAFF. The chain joins TRBV19 to TRBJ1-1; a possible D gene is TRBD1 (5 bases). The V and J ends lost 9 bases and 2 bases respectively, with 19 bases between them. The CDR3 length is 15 residues. Germline CDR1 is LNHDA and CDR2 is SQIVND (reference sequence).

This clone was recorded a few times. CDR3 sequence: CASSLTGTSFSPPLHF. The CDR3 nucleotides read TGTGCCAGCAGCCTAACCGGGACCTCCTTTTCGCCACCCCTCCACTTT. This chain connects TRBV5-4 to TRBJ1-6; a possible D gene is TRBD1 (5 bases). The CDR3 contains 16 residues. Per the germline V gene, CDR1 is SGHNT and CDR2 is YYREEE (reference sequence). Trimming removed 4 bases at V and 11 bases at J, with 22 bases between.

This clone was seen a handful of times. This chain connects TRBV5-1 to TRBJ1-5, with unresolved D. V dropped 0 bases and J dropped 2 bases, with 9 bases sitting between them. Per the germline V gene, CDR1 is SGHRS and CDR2 is YFSETQ. The CDR3 extends over 15 amino acids. The DNA for the CDR3 is TGCGCCAGCAGCTTGGGATCGCAGGGCAATCAGCCCCAGCATTTT. Its protein is CASSLGSQGNQPQHF.

The J gene is TRBJ2-3, the V gene TRBV19; no clear D gene. Germline values: CDR1 LNHDA, CDR2 SQIVND (reference sequence). CDR3 size: 15 residues. V lost 4 bases, J lost 2 bases, and 13 bases lay in between. In nucleotides, the CDR3 is TGTGCCAGTAGTACGTCGACGGGCTTCACAGATACGCAGTATTTT. This sequence encodes CASSTSTGFTDTQYF.

The V gene is TRBV16, the J gene TRBJ1-2; D gene uncertain. This CDR3 has 16 amino acids. Looked up from germline, CDR1 is KGHSY and CDR2 is FQNENV. V was clipped by 0 bases and J by 6 bases, with 17 bases between them. CDR3 in DNA: TGTGCCAGCAGCCAATCAGGTGGACGACGAGGAAATGGCTACACCTTC. Protein: CASSQSGGRRGNGYTF. Together with reference TRBV16 and TRBJ1-2, the CDR3 gives the full variable domain: GEEVAQTPKHLVRGEGQKAKLYCAPIKGHSYVFWYQQVLKNEFKFLISFQNENVFDETGMPKERFSAKCLPNSPCSLEIQATKLEDSAVYFCASSQSGGRRGNGYTFGSGTRLTVV.

This clone showed up just a few times. The genes are TRBV7-9 and TRBJ1-1; tentatively, D is TRBD1 (6 bases). This CDR3 spans 16 amino acids. Trimming cost V 4 bases and J 10 bases, with 25 bases left between them. Germline V gene sequence: CDR1 SEHNR, CDR2 FQNEAQ (reference sequence). CDR3 loop: CASSSGLGTSSLRAFF. The CDR3 nucleotides are TGTGCCAGCAGCTCCGGTCTCGGGACATCCTCACTGCGAGCTTTCTTT.

This chain uses TRBV5-4 with TRBJ1-2, with TRBD1 as a possible D gene (5 bases). The CDR3 consists of 17 residues. Germline values: CDR1 SGHNT, CDR2 YYREEE (reference sequence). The V and J ends lost 0 bases and 3 bases respectively, with 18 bases between them. The CDR3 protein is CASSLALMGGRDYGYTF. As DNA, the CDR3 is TGTGCCAGCAGCTTGGCCTTAATGGGGGGGAGAGACTATGGCTACACCTTC. Full variable domain (missing parts from reference TRBV5-4 and TRBJ1-2): ETGVTQSPTHLIKTRGQQVTLRCSSQSGHNTVSWYQQALGQGPQFIFQYYREEENGRGNFPPRFSGLQFPNYSSELNVNALELDDSALYLCASSLALMGGRDYGYTFGSGTRLTVV.

V is TRBV7-8 and J is TRBJ2-7; possible D gene TRBD1, 6 bases. This CDR3 is 13 amino acids long. V was pared by 1 base and J by 5 bases, with 9 bases between. Germline V gene data show CDR1 as SGHVS and CDR2 as FQNEAQ. The CDR3 region is CASSLGTDDEQYV. The DNA of the CDR3 is TGTGCCAGCAGCTTAGGGACAGACGACGAGCAGTACGTC.